These T cell receptor beta chains were read from a single sample in a study of T cells in Graves' hyperthyroidism and ophthalmopathy. TCRdb re-called the multiplex PCR reads through MiXCR, storing one row per CDR3 protein. This sample has about 560,000 distinct CDR3 sequences, with around 15% found just once. Source material: blood. The receptors derive from a woman in her 40s with Graves' hyperthyroidism. Both conserved end residues are part of each CDR3. A D gene is named only where the DNA matches it firmly. Expanded clones are given a class, and other clones once, few, many or no size at all.

D gene,clone size,J gene,V gene,CDR3 length,CDR3 DNA,CDR3 protein
TRBD2,many,TRBJ2-7,TRBV7-9,14,TGTGCCAGCAGCTTGGGGACTAGCGGTAGCGAGCAGTACTTC,CASSLGTSGSEQYF
.,many,TRBJ2-7,TRBV11-2,13,TGTGCCAGCAGCATTCACCAGGGGATCGAGCAGTACTTC,CASSIHQGIEQYF
TRBD2,many,TRBJ2-7,TRBV20-1,15,TGCAGTGCTAGAGATCGGGAGCGGGAGTTGGACGAGCAGTACTTC,CSARDRERELDEQYF
.,many,TRBJ2-7,TRBV28,14,TGTGCCAGCAGTCCAGGGACACCGCCCTACGAGCAGTACTTC,CASSPGTPPYEQYF
.,many,TRBJ2-7,TRBV11-2,13,TGTGCCAGCAGCCAATTTTCTGGCTACGAGCAGTACTTC,CASSQFSGYEQYF
TRBD2,many,TRBJ2-7,TRBV20-1,17,TGCAGTGCCACAGGACTAGCGGGAGGAGAGGGGGGCTACGAGCAGTACTTC,CSATGLAGGEGGYEQYF
.,many,TRBJ2-2,TRBV28,14,TGTGCCAGCAGATTCCTTAGGACCATCGGGGAGCTGTTTTTT,CASRFLRTIGELFF
.,many,TRBJ1-1,TRBV11-2,13,TGTGCCAGCAGTTTAAGACGAAACACTGAAGCTTTCTTT,CASSLRRNTEAFF
.,many,TRBJ2-7,TRBV14,15,TGTGCCAGCAGCCAGGACTACAACGCAAACTACGAGCAGTACTTC,CASSQDYNANYEQYF
TRBD2,many,TRBJ2-5,TRBV11-2,16,TGTGCCAGCAGCCCAGGACTAGCGGGACTGCTGGAGACCCAGTACTTC,CASSPGLAGLLETQYF
.,many,TRBJ1-1,TRBV28,13,TGTGCCAGCACATCTGCCATGAACACTGAAGCTTTCTTT,CASTSAMNTEAFF
.,.,TRBJ1-4,TRBV3-1,14,TGTGCCAGCAGCCAATGGCAGTCAGGGGAAAAACTGTTTTTT,CASSQWQSGEKLFF
.,many,TRBJ2-7,TRBV7-2,15,TGTGCCAGCAGCTCCCGGGACTTAAGTATCTACGAGCAGTACTTC,CASSSRDLSIYEQYF
TRBD1,many,TRBJ2-2,TRBV2,14,TGTGCCAGCACAACAGGGGTATACACCGGGGAGCTGTTTTTT,CASTTGVYTGELFF
.,many,TRBJ2-3,TRBV5-1,11,TGCGCCAGCAGCTTGGATGATACGCAGTATTTT,CASSLDDTQYF
.,few,TRBJ2-3,TRBV30,13,TGTGCCTGGGCCCTAGAGGTGTCAGATACGCAGTATTTT,CAWALEVSDTQYF
.,.,TRBJ2-2,TRBV19,15,TGTGCCAGTAGGACACAGGTCACGAACACCGGGGAGCTGTTTTTT,CASRTQVTNTGELFF
.,.,TRBJ2-7,TRBV28,15,TGTGCCAGCAGTTTATCCGGCGGTTCGTCCTACGAGCGGTACTTC,CASSLSGGSSYERYF
TRBD1,many,TRBJ2-5,TRBV6-1,13,TGTGCCAGCAGGGGATACAGGGGTGAGACCCAGTACTTC,CASRGYRGETQYF
TRBD2,many,TRBJ2-6,TRBV6-2/TRBV6-3,17,TGTGCCAGCACCCAATACCCAAGCGGGACCGGGGCCAACGTCCTGACTTTC,CASTQYPSGTGANVLTF
TRBD2,many,TRBJ2-4,TRBV28,18,TGTGCCAGCAGTCATCCATGGACTAGCGGGAGGGAATTGAACATTCAGTACTTC,CASSHPWTSGRELNIQYF
TRBD2,.,TRBJ2-1,TRBV7-9,16,TGTGCCAGCAGCGTATTTGGCGGGAGGAGCTACAATGAGCAGTTCTTC,CASSVFGGRSYNEQFF
TRBD1,many,TRBJ2-1,TRBV9,15,TGTGCCAGCAGCGCCCGACAGGGGATTAACGATGAGCAGTTCTTC,CASSARQGINDEQFF
TRBD1,.,TRBJ1-6,TRBV5-1,15,TGCGCCAGCAGCCCGAGGGACAGCTATAATTCACCCCTCCACTTT,CASSPRDSYNSPLHF
TRBD2,many,TRBJ2-1,TRBV28,21,TGTGCCAGCAGTTCATCCGAGGGACTAGCGGGAGAGGGTCCCTCCTACAATGAGCAGTTCTTC,CASSSSEGLAGEGPSYNEQFF
.,many,TRBJ1-2,TRBV3-1,15,TGTGCCAGCAGCCAAGATACAGCTTCTAACTATGGCTACACCTTC,CASSQDTASNYGYTF
.,few,TRBJ2-7,TRBV2,15,TGTGCCAGCAGTGAAGGGGGGGGACACCCATACGAGCAGTACTTC,CASSEGGGHPYEQYF
.,.,TRBJ2-1,TRBV12-3/TRBV12-4,16,TGTGCCAGCAGTCGACGACCCTTAGGCTCCTACAATGAGCAGTTCTTC,CASSRRPLGSYNEQFF
.,many,TRBJ1-3,TRBV28,12,TGTGCCAGCAGTCCTCGGCAGGGTCCCATATATTTT,CASSPRQGPIYF
.,.,TRBJ2-5,TRBV6-5,12,TGTGCCAGCAGTCCCTCGGCGGAGACCCAGTACTTC,CASSPSAETQYF
.,.,TRBJ2-5,TRBV7-3,15,TGTGCCTCCTCCAGAGGGGGGGACAACCAAGAGACCCAGTACTTC,CASSRGGDNQETQYF
TRBD1,many,TRBJ1-2,TRBV3-1,15,TGTGCCAGCAGCCTTCTGACAGGGAAGAAGTATGGCTACACCTTC,CASSLLTGKKYGYTF
.,many,TRBJ2-1,TRBV6-6,16,TGTGCCAGCAGTTACTCCATAGCGGAGTCCTACAATGAGCAGTTCTTC,CASSYSIAESYNEQFF
TRBD2,many,TRBJ2-2,TRBV12-3/TRBV12-4,16,TGTGCCAGCAGTTTAGGGCTAGCGGGAGAAACCGGGGAGCTGTTTTTT,CASSLGLAGETGELFF
.,many,TRBJ2-7,TRBV12-3/TRBV12-4,14,TGTGCCAGCAGTCCCACCTTGACTCCCTACGAGCAGTACTTC,CASSPTLTPYEQYF
TRBD2,few,TRBJ2-3,TRBV4-2,17,TGTGCCAGCAGCCAAAGACCTAGCGGGAGGGCCGAAGATACGCAGTATTTT,CASSQRPSGRAEDTQYF
.,many,TRBJ1-1,TRBV3-1,15,TGTGCCAGCAGCCAACCGGGACTGTCGAACACTGAAGCTTTCTTT,CASSQPGLSNTEAFF
TRBD2,many,TRBJ2-3,TRBV3-1,14,TGTGCCAGCAGCCGGGCTAGCGGGAGGGATACGCAGTATTTT,CASSRASGRDTQYF
.,many,TRBJ2-7,TRBV27,17,TGTGCCAGCAGTTTATCTTGGCCGGGACTGGGACTGTTTGAGCAGTACTTC,CASSLSWPGLGLFEQYF
.,many,TRBJ2-7,TRBV28,16,TGTGCCAGCAGTCTCCCCCCTGGCAGGGCTTTCTACGAGCAGTACTTC,CASSLPPGRAFYEQYF
TRBD2,many,TRBJ2-3,TRBV2,16,TGTGCCAGCAGTTACACTACTAGCGAAAGCACAGATACGCAGTATTTT,CASSYTTSESTDTQYF
TRBD2,few,TRBJ2-3,TRBV20-1,15,TGCAGTGCTAGAGGGACTAGGCGAAGCACAGATACGCAGTATTTT,CSARGTRRSTDTQYF